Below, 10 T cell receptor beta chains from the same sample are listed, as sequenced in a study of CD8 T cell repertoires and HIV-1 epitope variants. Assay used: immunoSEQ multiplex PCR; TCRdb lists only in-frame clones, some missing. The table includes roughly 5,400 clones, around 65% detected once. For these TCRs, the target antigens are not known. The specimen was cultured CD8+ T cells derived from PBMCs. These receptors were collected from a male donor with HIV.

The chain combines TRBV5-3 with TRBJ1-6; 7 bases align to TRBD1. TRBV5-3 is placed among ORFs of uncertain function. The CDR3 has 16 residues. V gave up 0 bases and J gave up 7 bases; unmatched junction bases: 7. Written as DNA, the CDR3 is TGTGCCAGAAGCTTGGCCCTAGACAGGGTGAATTCACCCCTCCACTTT. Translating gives CARSLALDRVNSPLHF.

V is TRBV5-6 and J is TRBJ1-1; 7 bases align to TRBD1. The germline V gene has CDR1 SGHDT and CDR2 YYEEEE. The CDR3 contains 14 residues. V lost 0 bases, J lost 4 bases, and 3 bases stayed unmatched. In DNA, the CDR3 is TGTGCCAGCAGCTTGGGGACAGGCTTCACTGAAGCTTTCTTT. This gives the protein CASSLGTGFTEAFF. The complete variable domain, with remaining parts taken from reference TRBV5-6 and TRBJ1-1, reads DAGVTQSPTHLIKTRGQQVTLRCSPKSGHDTVSWYQQALGQGPQFIFQYYEEEERQRGNFPDRFSGHQFPNYSSELNVNALLLGDSALYLCASSLGTGFTEAFFGQGTRLTVV.

The chain's CDR3 is CAWSVDTYEQYF. The CDR3 coding sequence is TGTGCCTGGAGTGTAGACACCTACGAGCAGTACTTC. This chain uses TRBV30 with TRBJ2-7; D gene uncertain. V dropped 0 bases and J dropped 2 bases, with 5 bases sitting between them. CDR3 length: 12 amino acids. The germline V gene has CDR1 GTSNPN and CDR2 SVGIG (reference sequence).

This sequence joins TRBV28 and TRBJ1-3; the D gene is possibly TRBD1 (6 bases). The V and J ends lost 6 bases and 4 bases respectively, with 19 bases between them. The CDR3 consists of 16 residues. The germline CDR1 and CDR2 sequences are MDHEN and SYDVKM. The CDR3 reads CASRGPGQLSGNTIYF. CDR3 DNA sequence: TGTGCCAGCAGGGGACCCGGACAGTTGTCAGGAAACACCATATATTTT.

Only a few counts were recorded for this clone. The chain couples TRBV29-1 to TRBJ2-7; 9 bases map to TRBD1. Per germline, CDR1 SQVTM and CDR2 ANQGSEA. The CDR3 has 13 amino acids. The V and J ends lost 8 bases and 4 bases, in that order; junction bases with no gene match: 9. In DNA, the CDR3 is TGCAGCATCCGGGACAGGGTAACGTACGAGCAGTACTTC. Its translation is CSIRDRVTYEQYF.

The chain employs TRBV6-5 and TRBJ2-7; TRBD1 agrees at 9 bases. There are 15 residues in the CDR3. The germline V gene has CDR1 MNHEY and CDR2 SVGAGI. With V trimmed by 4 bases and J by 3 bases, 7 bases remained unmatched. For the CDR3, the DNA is TGTGCCAGCAGTTGGTTCGACAGGGGGGGCTACGAGCAGTACTTC. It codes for CASSWFDRGGYEQYF.

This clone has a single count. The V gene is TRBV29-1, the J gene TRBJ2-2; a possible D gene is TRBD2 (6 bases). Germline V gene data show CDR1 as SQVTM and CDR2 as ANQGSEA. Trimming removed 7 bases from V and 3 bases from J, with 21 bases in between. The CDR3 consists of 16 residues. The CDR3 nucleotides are TGCAGCGGCTCTCTTCGGGGGATCGAGCACACCGGGGAGCTGTTTTTT. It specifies CSGSLRGIEHTGELFF.

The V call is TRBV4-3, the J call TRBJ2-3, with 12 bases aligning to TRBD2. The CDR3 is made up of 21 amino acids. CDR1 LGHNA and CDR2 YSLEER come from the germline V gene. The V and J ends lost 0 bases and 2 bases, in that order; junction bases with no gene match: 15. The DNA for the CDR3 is TGCGCCAGCAGCCAAGATCGTCGGGGCCTAGCGGGGGGGACTTTCACAGATACGCAGTATTTT. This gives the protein CASSQDRRGLAGGTFTDTQYF.

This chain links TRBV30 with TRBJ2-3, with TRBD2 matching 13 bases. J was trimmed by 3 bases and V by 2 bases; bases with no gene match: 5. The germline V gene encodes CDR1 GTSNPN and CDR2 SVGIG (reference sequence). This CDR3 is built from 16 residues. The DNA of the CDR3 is TGTGCCTGGAGTATCGGACTAGCGGGGGCTACAGATACGCAGTATTTT. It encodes CAWSIGLAGATDTQYF.

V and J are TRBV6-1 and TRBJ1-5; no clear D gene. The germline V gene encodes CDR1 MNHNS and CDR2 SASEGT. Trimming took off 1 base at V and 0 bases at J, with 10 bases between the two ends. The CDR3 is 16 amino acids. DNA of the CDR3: TGTGCCAGCAGTGAAGTGTTATCTGATAGCAATCAGCCCCAGCATTTT. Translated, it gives CASSEVLSDSNQPQHF.